This T cell receptor (beta chain) stems from a study of blood T cells in healthy people across ages. Healthy Caucasian individuals from Russia aged roughly 6 to 100 served as donors. Drawing of peripheral blood yielded about 10 milliliters from each donor. A second PCR, run for 7 to 11 cycles, used a sample-barcoded 5' primer plus a J-beta primer mix. TCRdb reprocessed the 5' RACE reads via MiXCR and lists one record per CDR3 protein. The sample yields over 1,300,000 distinct CDR3 sequences, around 59% seen once. Per germline, CDR1 MDHEN and CDR2 SYDVKM. V was shortened by 5 bases and J by 2 bases, with 6 bases between the two germline ends. The CDR3 sequence is 12 residues long. This clonotype was recorded many times. The antigen remains unidentified. Findings and caveats of the study: Unknown CMV status may confound age-related changes in expanded clones.

The rearrangement uses TRBV28 and TRBJ1-2, with D unresolved. Material for sequencing was blood. This TCR came from a young man in good health. The CDR3 DNA reads as TGTGCCAGCAGTCTAGGGAACTATGGCTACACCTTC. Its protein is CASSLGNYGYTF.